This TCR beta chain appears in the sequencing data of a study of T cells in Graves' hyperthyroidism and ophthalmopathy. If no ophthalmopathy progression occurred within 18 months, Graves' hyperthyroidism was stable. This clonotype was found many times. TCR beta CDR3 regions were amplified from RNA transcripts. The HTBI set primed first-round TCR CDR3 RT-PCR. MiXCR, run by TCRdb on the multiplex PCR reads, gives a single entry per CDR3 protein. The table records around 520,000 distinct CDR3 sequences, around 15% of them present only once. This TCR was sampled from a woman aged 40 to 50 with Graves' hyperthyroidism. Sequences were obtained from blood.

CDR3 sequence: CASSQTGFNEKLFF. The CDR3 nucleotides read TGTGCCAGCAGCCAGACAGGCTTTAATGAAAAACTGTTTTTT. The chain recombines TRBV27 with TRBJ1-4; D possibly corresponds to TRBD1 (6 bases). With 6 bases removed from V and 4 bases from J, the gap between germline ends came to 12 bases. Germline V gives CDR1 MNHEY, CDR2 SMNVEV (reference sequence). CDR3 length: 14 residues. Supplemented by reference TRBV27 and TRBJ1-4, the full variable domain reads EAQVTQNPRYLITVTGKKLTVTCSQNMNHEYMSWYRQDPGLGLRQIYYSMNVEVTDKGDVPEGYKVSRKEKRNFPLILESPSPNQTSLYFCASSQTGFNEKLFFGSGTQLSVL.